These 29 T cell receptor beta chains share one sample of origin, sequenced in a study of beta chain features in type 1 diabetes. General observations from the study: TCRB CDR3s were moderately but significantly shorter in Type 1 diabetes patients in all four CD4+ subsets.

cDNA synthesis used the whole RNA isolate, giving expressed TCRB sequences. Using immunoSEQ multiplex PCR, the repertoire was profiled, and TCRdb retains in-frame clones only, with some absent. The sample consists of around 280,000 clones, approximately 15% of them appearing once. These receptors' antigens are unknown. What was sequenced was naive CD4+ T cells from blood. Receptors were obtained from a man between 18 and 29 years old with type 1 diabetes.

This clone was observed a handful of times. The V and J genes are TRBV29-1 and TRBJ1-1; possible D gene TRBD1, 6 bases. Looked up from germline, CDR1 is SQVTM and CDR2 is ANQGSEA. V shed 4 bases and J shed 3 bases, with 12 bases lying between them. The CDR3 covers 13 residues. CDR3 region: CSVVRTAHTEAFF. CDR3 nucleotides: TGCAGCGTTGTTAGGACAGCGCACACTGAAGCTTTCTTT.

Here the CDR3 DNA reads TGCAGCGTCCGACTAGCGGGGAACTCCTACAATGAGCAGTTCTTC. Residues: CSVRLAGNSYNEQFF. The chain combines TRBV29-1 with TRBJ2-1; 11 bases are a match to TRBD2. CDR1 and CDR2 (germline): SQVTM, ANQGSEA. The J segment lost 0 bases and the V segment lost 6 bases, leaving 4 bases of the junction unmatched. The CDR3 loop spans 15 amino acids.

This clone showed up just a few times. This sequence joins TRBV5-4 and TRBJ1-2, with TRBD1 identical over 8 bases. The trim removed 2 bases at V and 8 bases at J, leaving 14 bases unmatched. The CDR3 is made up of 16 amino acids. Germline V lookup: CDR1 SGHNT, CDR2 YYREEE (reference sequence). CDR3 nucleotides: TGTGCCAGCAGCTTAGTCGCCCAGGGGGCTCCCGTCGGCTACACCTTC. The encoded protein is CASSLVAQGAPVGYTF.

The chain has TRBV29-1 and TRBJ1-2; D is unclear. Trimming left V 1 base short and J 4 bases short, with 19 bases between. CDR3 length equals 16 residues. The V gene's germline CDR1 is SQVTM and CDR2 ANQGSEA. The CDR3 sequence is CSVEVSGRVGTYGYTF. DNA of the CDR3: TGCAGCGTTGAAGTAAGTGGCCGGGTTGGTACCTATGGCTACACCTTC.

This clone appeared a few times. J is TRBJ2-3 and V is TRBV9; 10 nucleotides match TRBD2. The length of the CDR3 is 16 residues. Germline values: CDR1 SGDLS, CDR2 YYNGEE. Trimming cost V 0 bases and J 5 bases; bases outside gene matches: 6. In nucleotides, the CDR3 is TGTGCCAGCAGCGTAGGGGTAGCGGGGGGCCTAGATACGCAGTATTTT. Its protein product is CASSVGVAGGLDTQYF.

This clone appeared a few times. The chain is built from TRBV27 and TRBJ2-3; weak D call: TRBD2 (5 bases). Trimming removed 6 bases at V and 2 bases at J, with 9 bases between. The CDR3 consists of 13 residues. Germline values: CDR1 MNHEY, CDR2 SMNVEV (reference sequence). The CDR3 DNA reads TGTGCCAGCAGCGGGGTTCCCACAGATACGCAGTATTTT. This gives the protein CASSGVPTDTQYF.

CDR3 residues: CASSYRLETSGNTIYF. CDR3 DNA: TGTGCCAGCAGTTACAGGCTCGAAACTTCTGGAAACACCATATATTTT. V gene TRBV7-2 combines with J gene TRBJ1-3, with D possibly being TRBD1 (5 bases). The V gene lost 6 bases and the J gene lost 1 base, with 16 bases spanning the gap. This CDR3 is 16 amino acids long. Per germline, CDR1 SGHTA and CDR2 FQGNSA.

This chain connects TRBV6-1 to TRBJ1-2; 10 bases are shared with TRBD1. The J segment lost 8 bases and the V segment lost 0 bases, leaving 12 bases of the junction unmatched. Germline V gene data show CDR1 as MNHNS and CDR2 as SASEGT. The CDR3 extends over 17 amino acids. CDR3 in amino acids: CASSEALLGGQGRGYTF. The CDR3 region has the DNA TGTGCCAGCAGTGAAGCGCTTCTGGGGGGACAGGGGCGCGGCTACACCTTC.

This sequence joins TRBV5-1 and TRBJ2-7; TRBD1 might be the D (6 bases). This CDR3 comprises 12 residues. Per the germline V gene, CDR1 is SGHRS and CDR2 is YFSETQ. The V end lost 0 bases, the J end lost 7 bases, and 8 bases lay between the germline ends. CDR3 amino acids: CASSLAGTEQYF. CDR3 DNA: TGCGCCAGCAGCTTGGCAGGGACAGAGCAGTACTTC.

This clone came up a few times. The V gene is TRBV5-1, the J gene TRBJ1-2; a weak D match, TRBD1 (5 bases). CDR3 size: 13 residues. The germline gives CDR1 SGHRS, CDR2 YFSETQ. V lost 6 bases and J lost 6, with 15 bases in between. The CDR3 spells CASTTRGGDGYTF. As DNA, the CDR3 is TGCGCCAGCACCACGCGGGGCGGAGATGGCTACACCTTC.

V usage is TRBV6-1 and J usage is TRBJ2-5; D possibly corresponds to TRBD1 (6 bases). The CDR3 length is 13 residues. Trimming took 6 bases from V and 5 from J, leaving 13 bases between them. CDR1 is MNHNS and CDR2 is SASEGT in the germline V gene. The CDR3 spells CASSQQGGETQYF. In nucleotides, the CDR3 is TGTGCCAGCAGCCAACAGGGTGGGGAGACCCAGTACTTC.

In this sample, this clone turned up a few times. V usage is TRBV5-1 and J usage is TRBJ2-7; the match to TRBD2 covers 13 bases. The CDR3 has 16 residues. Germline V gene lookup returns CDR1 SGHRS and CDR2 YFSETQ. Trimming removed 5 bases from V and 3 bases from J; junction bases left unmatched: 8. In nucleotides, the CDR3 is TGCGCCAGCAGTCGGACTAGCGGGAGAGGGTTCTACGAGCAGTACTTC. Its protein is CASSRTSGRGFYEQYF.

In this sample, this clone turned up a few times. The rearrangement joins TRBV5-1 to TRBJ1-5; perhaps TRBD1 as D (5 bases). The CDR3 consists of 14 residues. Trimming left V 1 base short and J 4 bases short, with 9 bases between. Germline values: CDR1 SGHRS, CDR2 YFSETQ. CDR3 coding DNA: TGCGCCAGCAGCTTGTCAGGGTTGAATCAGCCCCAGCATTTT. Protein: CASSLSGLNQPQHF.

The genes are TRBV7-9 and TRBJ2-1; 9 nucleotides match TRBD1. V shed 4 bases and J 6 bases; nucleotides not matched to a gene: 13. The CDR3 is 17 amino acids. CDR1 and CDR2 from the germline V gene are SEHNR and FQNEAQ (reference sequence). In nucleotides, the CDR3 is TGTGCCAGCAGCTCCAAATTCGTCGGACAGGGGCTCAATGAGCAGTTCTTC. Its protein product is CASSSKFVGQGLNEQFF. The whole variable domain, remainder taken from reference TRBV7-9 and TRBJ2-1, is DTGVSQNPRHKITKRGQNVTFRCDPISEHNRLYWYRQTLGQGPEFLTYFQNEAQLEKSRLLSDRFSAERPKGSFSTLEIQRTEQGDSAMYLCASSSKFVGQGLNEQFFGPGTRLTVL.

CDR3 sequence reads: CASSGTSGQSNTGELFF. In nucleotides, the CDR3 is TGTGCCAGCAGTGGAACCTCGGGACAGTCTAACACCGGGGAGCTGTTTTTT. The chain uses TRBV6-1 and TRBJ2-2; 7 bases map to TRBD1. V was pared by 4 bases and J by 2 bases, with 10 bases of the junction left unmatched. This CDR3 has 17 amino acids. The germline gives CDR1 MNHNS, CDR2 SASEGT.

This clone was counted only a few times. The chain employs TRBV15 and TRBJ2-1, with 10 bases that match TRBD2. CDR3 length: 19 residues. From germline, CDR1 is LNHNV and CDR2 YYDKDF (reference sequence). Trimming took 2 bases from V and 5 from J; bases not matched to a gene: 15. The CDR3 reads CATSRSRDTTSGVDNEQFF. The CDR3 DNA sequence: TGTGCCACCAGCAGATCCCGGGACACTACTAGCGGGGTCGACAATGAGCAGTTCTTC.

The chain links TRBV7-2 to TRBJ1-2; 10 positions agree with TRBD1. From germline, CDR1 is SGHTA and CDR2 FQGNSA. The CDR3 is made up of 15 amino acids. The V segment lost 5 bases and the J segment 3 bases; nucleotides outside the gene matches: 6. In nucleotides, the CDR3 is TGTGCCAGCAGCCTCAGACAGGGGGCGGACTATGGCTACACCTTC. It is translated as CASSLRQGADYGYTF.

A few counts support this clone. This chain links TRBV2 with TRBJ2-2; 13 bases are shared with TRBD2. The CDR3 is made up of 13 amino acids. In germline, CDR1 is SNHLY, CDR2 FYNNEI. V shed 1 base and J 15 bases; nucleotides not matched to a gene: 2. The CDR3 here is CASSEELAGGMFF. The CDR3 bases are TGTGCCAGCAGTGAAGAACTAGCGGGAGGGATGTTTTTT.

A few counts support this clone. The rearrangement joins TRBV30 to TRBJ2-7; 12 positions agree with TRBD1. CDR1 is GTSNPN and CDR2 is SVGIG in the germline V gene (reference sequence). The J segment lost 6 bases and the V segment lost 4 bases, leaving 10 bases of the junction unmatched. The CDR3 totals 15 residues. The CDR3 protein is CAWTPYRDRGREQYF. The CDR3 DNA is TGTGCCTGGACCCCGTACCGGGACAGGGGGCGCGAGCAGTACTTC.

This sequence joins TRBV18 and TRBJ2-1, with D perhaps TRBD1 (5 bases). There are 14 residues in the CDR3. The germline CDR1 and CDR2 sequences are KGHSH and LQKENI. V was trimmed by 3 bases and J by 1 base, leaving 7 bases between them. The CDR3 DNA is TGTGCCAGCTCACCGGACATGTCCTACAATGAGCAGTTCTTC. Translated: CASSPDMSYNEQFF.

This sequence joins TRBV10-3 and TRBJ2-7; 11 bases line up with TRBD2. Looked up from germline, CDR1 is ENHRY and CDR2 is SYGVKD. The CDR3 is 19 amino acids. V lost 10 bases to trimming and J lost 5 bases; unmatched junction nucleotides: 25. The CDR3: CATRPGTGVYSGRADEQYF. The CDR3 DNA reads TGTGCCACGCGACCCGGGACAGGAGTATATAGCGGGAGGGCCGACGAGCAGTACTTC.

Only a few counts were recorded for this clone. J is TRBJ2-7 and V is TRBV28; 10 bases fit TRBD2. Trimming removed 3 bases from V and 4 bases from J; junction bases left unmatched: 15. The CDR3 length is 18 residues. The V gene's germline CDR1 is MDHEN and CDR2 SYDVKM. CDR3 residues: CASSFVLSSGLAEYEQYF. DNA for the CDR3: TGTGCCAGCAGTTTCGTACTCTCTTCAGGACTAGCGGAGTACGAGCAGTACTTC.

The rearrangement links TRBV2 to TRBJ1-2, with D tentatively TRBD1 (6 bases). Germline values: CDR1 SNHLY, CDR2 FYNNEI. The CDR3 runs 12 residues. V was pared by 6 bases and J by 5 bases, with 10 bases between. DNA of the CDR3: TGTGCCAGCAGAGGACAGCTTTATGGCTACACCTTC. Amino acids: CASRGQLYGYTF.

The V gene is TRBV30, the J gene TRBJ2-1; the D gene is possibly TRBD2 (6 bases). This CDR3 is built from 17 residues. Trimming shortened V by 4 bases and J by 2 bases, and 21 bases separated the two germline ends. Germline loops: CDR1 GTSNPN, CDR2 SVGIG (reference sequence). As DNA, the CDR3 is TGTGCCTGGAACGCGGGACCCAACCTAGCGACCTACAATGAGCAGTTCTTC. Encoded protein: CAWNAGPNLATYNEQFF. Together with reference TRBV30 and TRBJ2-1, the CDR3 gives the full variable domain: SQTIHQWPATLVQPVGSPLSLECTVEGTSNPNLYWYRQAAGRGLQLLFYSVGIGQISSEVPQNLSASRPQDRQFILSSKKLLLSDSGFYLCAWNAGPNLATYNEQFFGPGTRLTVL.

This clone showed up just a few times. The J gene is TRBJ2-5, the V gene TRBV15; TRBD2 matches 10 bases. Germline CDR1 and CDR2: LNHNV and YYDKDF (reference sequence). The V and J ends lost 8 bases and 1 base, in that order; junction bases with no gene match: 7. The CDR3 loop spans 15 amino acids. Written as DNA, the CDR3 is TGTGCCACCGGTCTAGCGGGGGCTCCCCAAGAGACCCAGTACTTC. Its protein is CATGLAGAPQETQYF. The entire variable domain, with the rest obtained from reference TRBV15 and TRBJ2-5, is as follows: DAMVIQNPRYQVTQFGKPVTLSCSQTLNHNVMYWYQQKSSQAPKLLFHYYDKDFNNEADTPDNFQSRRPNTSFCFLDIRSPGLGDTAMYLCATGLAGAPQETQYFGPGTRLLVL.

This clone was picked up a small number of times. V usage is TRBV7-2 and J usage is TRBJ2-1; D unclear. This CDR3 is 11 amino acids long. Germline loops: CDR1 SGHTA, CDR2 FQGNSA. Trimming removed 3 bases from V and 5 bases from J, with 2 bases in between. The DNA of the CDR3 is TGTGCCAGCAGCTTCGACAATGAGCAGTTCTTC. It translates to CASSFDNEQFF.

This clone was recorded once. CDR3 loop: CASSLDRGRNEKLFF. DNA for the CDR3: TGTGCCAGCAGCTTAGACAGGGGGCGTAATGAAAAACTGTTTTTT. This chain joins TRBV5-5 and TRBJ1-4; TRBD1 matches at 10 bases. Germline V CDR1 and CDR2: SGHKS, YYEKEE (reference sequence). The CDR3 totals 15 residues. V shed 2 bases and J 4 bases; nucleotides not matched to a gene: 2.

This clone has more than one count but fewer than ten. This chain connects TRBV19 to TRBJ2-3, with 7 positions matching TRBD1. The V segment lost 5 bases and the J segment 2 bases; nucleotides outside the gene matches: 10. The CDR3 is made up of 16 amino acids. The V gene's germline CDR1 is LNHDA and CDR2 SQIVND (reference sequence). CDR3 region: CASSGSPGQLTDTQYF. The CDR3 bases are TGTGCCAGTAGTGGCTCCCCGGGACAGCTCACAGATACGCAGTATTTT.

This clone was seen a few times. This sequence joins TRBV15 and TRBJ2-6; a possible D gene is TRBD1 (5 bases). V was trimmed by 1 base and J by 2 bases, leaving 6 bases between them. The CDR3 length is 15 residues. Germline V lookup: CDR1 LNHNV, CDR2 YYDKDF (reference sequence). As DNA, the CDR3 is TGTGCCACCAGCAGAGGACAGCCTGGGGCCAACGTCCTGACTTTC. This encodes CATSRGQPGANVLTF.